This T cell receptor beta chain was documented in a study of blood T cell repertoires in COVID-19. Points on this clone: This sample also contains other DNA sequences that code for the same CDR3.

The V gene end was trimmed by 4 bases and the J gene end by 4 bases; junction bases not matched to a gene: 7. In germline, CDR1 is SGDLS, CDR2 YYNGEE. The CDR3 is 15 amino acids. Generated by immunoSEQ multiplex PCR, the TCRdb table keeps only in-frame clones and is missing some. The sample shows about half a million clones, 75% to 90% of them seen only once. Sequenced: PBMCs or T cells enriched from blood (not recorded which). This sequence joins TRBV9 and TRBJ2-1; the match to TRBD2 covers 8 bases. This TCR was recovered from a woman aged 55-75 years who had recovered from COVID-19. The chain's CDR3 is CASSPGGVGYNEQFF. The CDR3 DNA is TGTGCCAGCAGCCCCGGGGGGGTGGGATACAATGAGCAGTTCTTC.